The sequence of this T cell receptor beta chain was determined in a study of T cell clones after liver transplantation. The CDR3 length is 13 residues. The germline gives CDR1 SGHTA, CDR2 FQGNSA. V gave up 5 bases and J gave up 4 bases; unmatched junction bases: 5. Clones were read by immunoSEQ multiplex PCR, and TCRdb kept only the in-frame ones, dropping some. Among some 59,000 clones, over 60% were seen once, and the ten largest hold nearly 10%. Findings and limits, study-wide: A significant post-transplant drop in circulating graft-donor-reactive CD4 TCRbeta sequences occurred in most of the 8 subjects. Donor-reactive sequences fell more than third party-reactive ones, suggesting partial deletion.

Turning to this clone: Its antigen is as yet unknown.

The J gene is TRBJ2-7, the V gene TRBV7-2; TRBD2 matches 7 bases. The sequencing here drew on CD4+ T cells from blood, taken at the 22-month timepoint. This TCR derives from a human patient who received a liver transplant. The graft donor may have given rise to some T cells. The CDR3 sequence is CASSRGVGYEQYF. As DNA, the CDR3 is TGTGCCAGCAGCCGGGGGGTGGGGTACGAGCAGTACTTC. Together with reference TRBV7-2 and TRBJ2-7, the CDR3 gives the full variable domain: GAGVSQSPSNKVTEKGKDVELRCDPISGHTALYWYRQSLGQGLEFLIYFQGNSAPDKSGLPSDRFSAERTGGSVSTLTIQRTQQEDSAVYLCASSRGVGYEQYFGPGTRLTVT.